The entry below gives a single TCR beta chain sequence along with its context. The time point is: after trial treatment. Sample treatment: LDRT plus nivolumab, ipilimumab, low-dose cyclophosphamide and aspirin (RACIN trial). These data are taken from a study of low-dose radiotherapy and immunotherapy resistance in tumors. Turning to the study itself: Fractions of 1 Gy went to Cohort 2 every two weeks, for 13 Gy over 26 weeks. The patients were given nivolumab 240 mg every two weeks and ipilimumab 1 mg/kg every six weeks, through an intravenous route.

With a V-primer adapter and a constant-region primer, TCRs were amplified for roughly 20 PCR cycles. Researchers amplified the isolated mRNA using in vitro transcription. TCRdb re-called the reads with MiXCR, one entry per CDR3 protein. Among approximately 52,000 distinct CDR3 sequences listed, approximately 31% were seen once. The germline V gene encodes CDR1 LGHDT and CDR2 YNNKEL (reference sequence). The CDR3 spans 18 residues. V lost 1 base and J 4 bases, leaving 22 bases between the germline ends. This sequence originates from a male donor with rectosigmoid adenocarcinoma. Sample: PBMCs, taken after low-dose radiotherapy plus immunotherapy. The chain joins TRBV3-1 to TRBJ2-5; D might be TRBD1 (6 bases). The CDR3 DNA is TGTGCCAGCAGCCAAGTAATCCCCAGGGGCTTAGATGGAGAGACCCAGTACTTC. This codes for CASSQVIPRGLDGETQYF.